This TCR beta chain was retrieved from a study of PD-L1 blockade in urothelial cancer. Looking at the study overall: Patients' atezolizumab regimen, 1,200 mg intravenously every 3 weeks, began at some point between 2013 and 2015. Blood analyses occurred 3 weeks (second dose) and 6 weeks post treatment start.

Clones were read by immunoSEQ multiplex PCR, and TCRdb kept only the in-frame ones, dropping some. Of 90,000 or so clones in the sample, 85% to 90% were seen once. Time point reported: pretreatment peripheral blood. Germline values: CDR1 LNHDA, CDR2 SQIVND (reference sequence). With 6 bases clipped from V and 6 bases from J, the junction kept 0 bases outside the gene matches. The CDR3 sequence is 11 residues long. The specimen comprised PBMCs, sampled around atezolizumab (anti-PD-L1) treatment. This sequence joins TRBV19 and TRBJ1-2; 8 bases line up with TRBD1. This receptor was obtained from a man aged 55 to 70 with urothelial cancer. In DNA form, the CDR3 reads TGTGCCAGTAGGACAGGGGATGGCTACACCTTC. This translates into CASRTGDGYTF. The full variable domain, with the rest looked up from reference TRBV19 and TRBJ1-2, is DGGITQSPKYLFRKEGQNVTLSCEQNLNHDAMYWYRQDPGQGLRLIYYSQIVNDFQKGDIAEGYSVSREKKESFPLTVTSAQKNPTAFYLCASRTGDGYTFGSGTRLTVV.